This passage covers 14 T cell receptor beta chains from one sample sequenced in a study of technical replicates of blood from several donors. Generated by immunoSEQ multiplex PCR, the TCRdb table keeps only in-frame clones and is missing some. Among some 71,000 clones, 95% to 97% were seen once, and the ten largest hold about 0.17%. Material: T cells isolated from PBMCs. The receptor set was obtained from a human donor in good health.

This CDR3 is CASSSAVYEQYF. In nucleotides, the CDR3 is TGTGCCAGCAGCTCCGCGGTCTACGAGCAGTACTTC. The chain joins TRBV7-8 to TRBJ2-7; the D is unclear. V lost 4 bases and J lost 3, with 7 bases in between. The germline V gene has CDR1 SGHVS and CDR2 FQNEAQ. CDR3 length: 12 residues.

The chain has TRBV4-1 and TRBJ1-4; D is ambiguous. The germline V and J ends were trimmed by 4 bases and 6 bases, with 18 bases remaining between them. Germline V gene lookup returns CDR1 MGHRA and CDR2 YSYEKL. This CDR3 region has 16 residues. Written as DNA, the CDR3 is TGCGCCAGCAGCCCGAGGCCCCGGGAACTCCATGAAAAACTGTTTTTT. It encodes CASSPRPRELHEKLFF.

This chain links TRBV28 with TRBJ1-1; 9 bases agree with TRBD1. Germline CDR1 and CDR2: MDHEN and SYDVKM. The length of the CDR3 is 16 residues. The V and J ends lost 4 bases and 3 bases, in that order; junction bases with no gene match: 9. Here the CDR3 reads CASSSPGQGMDTEAFF. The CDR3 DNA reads TGTGCCAGCAGTTCACCGGGACAGGGTATGGACACTGAAGCTTTCTTT.

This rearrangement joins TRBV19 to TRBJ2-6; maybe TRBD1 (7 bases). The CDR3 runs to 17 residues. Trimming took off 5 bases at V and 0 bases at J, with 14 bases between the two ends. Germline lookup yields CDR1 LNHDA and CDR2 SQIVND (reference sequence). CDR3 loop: CASSRQGGSSGANVLTF. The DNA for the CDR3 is TGTGCCAGTAGTCGGCAGGGGGGCTCCTCTGGGGCCAACGTCCTGACTTTC. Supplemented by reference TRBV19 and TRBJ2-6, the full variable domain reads DGGITQSPKYLFRKEGQNVTLSCEQNLNHDAMYWYRQDPGQGLRLIYYSQIVNDFQKGDIAEGYSVSREKKESFPLTVTSAQKNPTAFYLCASSRQGGSSGANVLTFGAGSRLTVL.

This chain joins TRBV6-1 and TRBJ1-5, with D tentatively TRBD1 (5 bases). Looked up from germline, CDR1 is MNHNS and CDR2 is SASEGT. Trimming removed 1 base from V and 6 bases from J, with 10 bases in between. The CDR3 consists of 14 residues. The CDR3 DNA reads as TGTGCCAGCAGTGAAGGGTCCGGGGGTCAGCCCCAGCATTTT. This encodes CASSEGSGGQPQHF.

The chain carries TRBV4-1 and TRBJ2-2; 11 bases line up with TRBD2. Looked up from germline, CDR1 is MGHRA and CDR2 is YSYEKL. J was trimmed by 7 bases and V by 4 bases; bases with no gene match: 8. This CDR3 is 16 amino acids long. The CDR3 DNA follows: TGCGCCAGCAGCCGGGGGGGACTAGCGGCCATCGGGGAGCTGTTTTTT. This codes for CASSRGGLAAIGELFF.

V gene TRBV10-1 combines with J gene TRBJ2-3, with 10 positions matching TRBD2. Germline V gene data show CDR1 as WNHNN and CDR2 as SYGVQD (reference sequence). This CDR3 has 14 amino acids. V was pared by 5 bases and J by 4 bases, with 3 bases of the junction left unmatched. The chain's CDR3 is CASSQGLAPDTQYF. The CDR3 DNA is TGCGCCAGCAGTCAGGGACTAGCGCCAGATACGCAGTATTTT.

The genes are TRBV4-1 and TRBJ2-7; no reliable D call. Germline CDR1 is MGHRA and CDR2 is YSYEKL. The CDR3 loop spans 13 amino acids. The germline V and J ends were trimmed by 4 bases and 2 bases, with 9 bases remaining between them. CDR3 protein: CASSPTSTYEQYF. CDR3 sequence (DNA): TGCGCCAGCAGCCCTACGTCAACCTACGAGCAGTACTTC.

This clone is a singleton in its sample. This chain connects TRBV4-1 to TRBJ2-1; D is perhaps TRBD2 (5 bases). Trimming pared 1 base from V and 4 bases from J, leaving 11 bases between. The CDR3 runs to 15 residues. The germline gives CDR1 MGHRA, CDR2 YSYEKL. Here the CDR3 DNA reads TGCGCCAGCAGCCAAGTACCGGGGAGATACAATGAGCAGTTCTTC. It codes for CASSQVPGRYNEQFF.

The CDR3 loop reads CASSPDRERGYTF. The CDR3, as DNA: TGTGCCAGCAGCCCAGACAGGGAGCGTGGCTACACCTTC. The chain recombines TRBV11-3 with TRBJ1-2, with 7 bases lining up with TRBD1. V lost 5 bases, J lost 7 bases, and 7 bases stayed unmatched. CDR3 length: 13 amino acids. Germline loops: CDR1 SGHNT, CDR2 YENEEA.

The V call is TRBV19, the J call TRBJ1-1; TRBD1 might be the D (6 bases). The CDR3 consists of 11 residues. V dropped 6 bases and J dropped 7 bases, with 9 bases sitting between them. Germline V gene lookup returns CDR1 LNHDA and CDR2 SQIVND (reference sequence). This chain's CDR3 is CASSQGFEAFF. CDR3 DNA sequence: TGTGCCAGTAGCCAGGGGTTTGAAGCTTTCTTT.

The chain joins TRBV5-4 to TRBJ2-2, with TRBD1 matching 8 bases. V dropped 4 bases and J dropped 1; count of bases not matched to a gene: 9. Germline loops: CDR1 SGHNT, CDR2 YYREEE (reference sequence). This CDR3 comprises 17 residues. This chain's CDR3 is CASSVPVGQVNTGELFF. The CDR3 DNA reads TGTGCCAGCAGCGTCCCCGTGGGACAGGTGAACACCGGGGAGCTGTTTTTT.

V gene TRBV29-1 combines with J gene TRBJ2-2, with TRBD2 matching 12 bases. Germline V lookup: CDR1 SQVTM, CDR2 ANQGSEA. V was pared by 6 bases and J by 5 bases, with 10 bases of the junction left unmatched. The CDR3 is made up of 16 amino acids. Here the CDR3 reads CSVVKSSGRATGELFF. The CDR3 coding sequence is TGCAGCGTCGTCAAGTCTAGCGGGAGGGCTACCGGGGAGCTGTTTTTT.

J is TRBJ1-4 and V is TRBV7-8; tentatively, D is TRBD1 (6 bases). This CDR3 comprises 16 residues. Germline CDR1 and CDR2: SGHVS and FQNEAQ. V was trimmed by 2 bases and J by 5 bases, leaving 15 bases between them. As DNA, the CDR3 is TGTGCCAGCAGCTTACTGAGGACAGACCGAAATGAAAAACTGTTTTTT. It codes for CASSLLRTDRNEKLFF.